This T cell receptor (beta chain) was captured by sequencing in a study of shared clonotypes between healthy human individuals. Turning to this clone: Its antigen is currently unknown.

The V gene's germline CDR1 is KGHSH and CDR2 LQKENI. There are 15 residues in the CDR3. V lost 7 bases to trimming and J lost 3 bases, with 18 bases between them. Findings of the study overall: Only a few donors were included, so the genetic and exposure-history diversity represented was limited.

Clones were sequenced by immunoSEQ multiplex PCR, and TCRdb holds only the in-frame ones, with some missing. Of roughly 530,000 clones in the sample, 96% were seen once. Each donor was a Caucasian adult residing in Nashville, Tennessee. The sequence was collected from a woman in her 30s in good health. Specimen: naive CD4+ T cells sorted from blood. Subset: CD45RA+ positively selected. The chain is built from TRBV18 and TRBJ1-1; D might be TRBD1 (5 bases). CDR3 DNA sequence: TGTGCCAGCTACCGAAGGCAGGGTGAGGACACTGAAGCTTTCTTT. It specifies CASYRRQGEDTEAFF.